Listed below are T cell receptor beta chains from one sample, sequenced in a study of cytomegalovirus exposure and HLA in healthy donors. TCRdb keeps only in-frame clones here, not all; method: immunoSEQ multiplex PCR. The sample contains 50,000 or so clones, less than 85% of which appear only once. The specimen was PBMCs. These receptors all stem from a woman under 30 in good health and CMV-seronegative. Each CDR3 is given with its conserved first and last residue. A D gene is named only where the DNA matches it firmly.

D gene: NA; V gene: TRBV7-6; J gene: TRBJ2-3; CDR3 DNA: TGTGCCAGCAGCCAAAGCACAGATACGCAGTATTTT; CDR3 protein: CASSQSTDTQYF
D gene: NA; V gene: TRBV6-1; J gene: TRBJ1-6; CDR3 DNA: TGTGCCAGCAGTGAAGTAGGGGGTGACTATAATTCACCCCTCCACTTT; CDR3 protein: CASSEVGGDYNSPLHF
D gene: NA; V gene: TRBV29-1; J gene: TRBJ2-2; CDR3 DNA: TGCAGCGTTGTGGTTACAAGGAACACCGGGGAGCTGTTTTTT; CDR3 protein: CSVVVTRNTGELFF
D gene: NA; V gene: TRBV2; J gene: TRBJ1-6; CDR3 DNA: TGTGCCAGCAGAGAACTGTATGGGGGCTCACCCCTCCACTTT; CDR3 protein: CASRELYGGSPLHF
D gene: NA; V gene: TRBV30; J gene: TRBJ1-6; CDR3 DNA: TGTGCCTGGCGGATAAGGACAGTTTCACCCCTCCACTTT; CDR3 protein: CAWRIRTVSPLHF
D gene: NA; V gene: TRBV19; J gene: TRBJ2-6; CDR3 DNA: TGTGCCAGTCGCACCCCCAGCTCTGGGGCCAACGTCCTGACTTTC; CDR3 protein: CASRTPSSGANVLTF
D gene: NA; V gene: TRBV4-1; J gene: TRBJ1-5; CDR3 DNA: TGCGCCAGCAGCCAAGGTCTTAGCAATCAGCCCCAGCATTTT; CDR3 protein: CASSQGLSNQPQHF
D gene: TRBD2; V gene: TRBV10-3; J gene: TRBJ2-3; CDR3 DNA: TGTGCCATCAGAGGAGGACTAGCGGGACGGGCAGATACGCAGTATTTT; CDR3 protein: CAIRGGLAGRADTQYF
D gene: TRBD1; V gene: TRBV11-2; J gene: TRBJ2-2; CDR3 DNA: TGTGCCAGCAGCCGGGACAGAGGAAAGGCCGGGGAGCTGTTTTTT; CDR3 protein: CASSRDRGKAGELFF
D gene: NA; V gene: TRBV10-2; J gene: TRBJ2-5; CDR3 DNA: TGCGCCAGCAGCCCAGGACTCGACCTAGAGACCCAGTACTTC; CDR3 protein: CASSPGLDLETQYF
D gene: NA; V gene: TRBV29-1; J gene: TRBJ1-2; CDR3 DNA: TGCAGCGCAGGGAGGGGGGACTATGGCTACACCTTC; CDR3 protein: CSAGRGDYGYTF
D gene: TRBD1; V gene: TRBV7-9; J gene: TRBJ1-2; CDR3 DNA: TGTGCCAGCAGCTTAAATGGGACCCCGGGACAGGGGCGCTACACCTTC; CDR3 protein: CASSLNGTPGQGRYTF
D gene: NA; V gene: TRBV7-8; J gene: TRBJ2-7; CDR3 DNA: TGTGCCAGCAGCTTAATCCCTCAACTACACTACGAGCAGTACTTC; CDR3 protein: CASSLIPQLHYEQYF
D gene: NA; V gene: TRBV7-2; J gene: TRBJ1-1; CDR3 DNA: TGTGCCAGCAGCTTAGATCCCCTTGCGGGGGGGCTGAACACTGAAGCTTTCTTT; CDR3 protein: CASSLDPLAGGLNTEAFF
D gene: NA; V gene: TRBV10-3; J gene: TRBJ2-3; CDR3 DNA: TGTGCCATCAGTGAGAAAATGGGGGCTCCAGAACGAGATACGCAGTATTTT; CDR3 protein: CAISEKMGAPERDTQYF
D gene: TRBD1; V gene: TRBV4-1; J gene: TRBJ1-1; CDR3 DNA: TGCGCCAGCAGCCGGGGACAGATGAACACTGAAGCTTTCTTT; CDR3 protein: CASSRGQMNTEAFF
D gene: TRBD2; V gene: TRBV6-1; J gene: TRBJ2-1; CDR3 DNA: TGTGCCAGCAGTGAACTAGCGGCCAATGAGCAGTTCTTC; CDR3 protein: CASSELAANEQFF
D gene: TRBD1; V gene: TRBV28; J gene: TRBJ1-2; CDR3 DNA: TGTGCCAGCAGCCTAGGACAGGGTGAGGCCTTTAACTATGGCTACACCTTC; CDR3 protein: CASSLGQGEAFNYGYTF
D gene: NA; V gene: TRBV30; J gene: TRBJ2-3; CDR3 DNA: TGTGCCTCCCATAGGGGGATGAGCACAGATACGCAGTATTTT; CDR3 protein: CASHRGMSTDTQYF
D gene: TRBD2; V gene: TRBV27; J gene: TRBJ2-3; CDR3 DNA: TGTGCCAGCAGTCCAATTTCCGGGACTAGCGAGGTAGATACGCAGTATTTT; CDR3 protein: CASSPISGTSEVDTQYF